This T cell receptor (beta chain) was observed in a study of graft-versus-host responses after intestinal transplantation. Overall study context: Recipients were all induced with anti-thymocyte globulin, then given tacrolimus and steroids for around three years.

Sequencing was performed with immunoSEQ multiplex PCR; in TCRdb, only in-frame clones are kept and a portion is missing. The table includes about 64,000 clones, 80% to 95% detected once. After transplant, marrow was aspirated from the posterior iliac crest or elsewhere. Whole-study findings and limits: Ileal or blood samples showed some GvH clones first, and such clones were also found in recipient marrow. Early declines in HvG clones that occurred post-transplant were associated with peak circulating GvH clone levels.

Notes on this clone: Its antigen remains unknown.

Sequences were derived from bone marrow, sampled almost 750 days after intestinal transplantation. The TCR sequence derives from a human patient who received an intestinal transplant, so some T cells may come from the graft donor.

The CDR3 is CASSLTGLVDTDTQYF. The CDR3 DNA is TGTGCCAGCAGCTTAACGGGACTAGTCGATACAGATACGCAGTATTTT. The chain combines TRBV7-9 with TRBJ2-3, with 8 positions matching TRBD2. The V gene's germline CDR1 is SEHNR and CDR2 FQNEAQ (reference sequence). This CDR3 contains 16 residues. Trimming cost V 2 bases and J 3 bases; bases outside gene matches: 7.